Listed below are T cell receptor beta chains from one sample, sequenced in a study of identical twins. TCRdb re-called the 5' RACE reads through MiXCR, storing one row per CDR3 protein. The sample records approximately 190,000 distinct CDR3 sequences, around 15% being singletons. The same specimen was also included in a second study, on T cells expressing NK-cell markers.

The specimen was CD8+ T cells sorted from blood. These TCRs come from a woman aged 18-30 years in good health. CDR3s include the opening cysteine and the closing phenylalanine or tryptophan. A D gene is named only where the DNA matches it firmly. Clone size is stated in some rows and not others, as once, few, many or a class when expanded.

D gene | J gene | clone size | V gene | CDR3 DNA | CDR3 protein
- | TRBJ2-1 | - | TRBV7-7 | TGTGCTAGCAGCTTGTCCCCAAACTACAATGAGCAGTTCTTC | CASSLSPNYNEQFF
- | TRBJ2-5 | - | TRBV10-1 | TGCGCCAAACAGGGAGCCATTCCAGAGACCCAGTACTTC | CAKQGAIPETQYF
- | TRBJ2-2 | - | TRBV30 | TGTGCCTGGAGTGTAGGGGTTCGGACCGGGGAGCTGTTTTTT | CAWSVGVRTGELFF
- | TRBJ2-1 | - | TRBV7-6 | TGTGCCAGCAGCTTAAGTCGGGTAGACAATGAGCAGTTCTTC | CASSLSRVDNEQFF
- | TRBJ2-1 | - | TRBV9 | TGTGCCAGCAGCGGGGGGACCCACAGCTCCTACAATGAGCAGTTCTTC | CASSGGTHSSYNEQFF
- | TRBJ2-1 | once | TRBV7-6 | TGTGCCAGCAGCTTATCGTCGGGGCGGGAGCAGTTCTTC | CASSLSSGREQFF
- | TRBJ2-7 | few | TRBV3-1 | TGTGCCAGCAGCCACTCATCGGCCCTCGAGCAGTACTTC | CASSHSSALEQYF
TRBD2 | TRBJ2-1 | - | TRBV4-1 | TGCGCCAGCAGCCAAGTTACGGGAGGGCCGTATGAGCAGTTCTTC | CASSQVTGGPYEQFF
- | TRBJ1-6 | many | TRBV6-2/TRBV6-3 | TGTGCCAGCAGCCCCGGGACGGATTATTCACCCCTCCACTTT | CASSPGTDYSPLHF
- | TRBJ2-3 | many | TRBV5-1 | TGCGCCAGCAGTTCCGAATTTAGCACAGATACGCAGTATTTT | CASSSEFSTDTQYF
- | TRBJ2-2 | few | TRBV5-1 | TGCGCCAGCAGCTGGGGGTCCTCGAACACCGGGGAGCTGTTTTTT | CASSWGSSNTGELFF
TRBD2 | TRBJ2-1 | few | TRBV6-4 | TGTGCCAGCAGTGACGGGAGGGGACGGGGGACTGGTGAGCAGTTCTTC | CASSDGRGRGTGEQFF
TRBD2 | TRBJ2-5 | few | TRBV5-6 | TGTGCCAGCAGCTTGGCTGTAGCGGGGGGCCAAGAGACCCAGTACTTC | CASSLAVAGGQETQYF
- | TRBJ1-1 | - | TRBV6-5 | TGTGCCAGCAGTTACTCTCAGGGCGGCACTGAAGCTTTCTTT | CASSYSQGGTEAFF
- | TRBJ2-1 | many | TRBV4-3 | TGCGCCAGCAGCCCCGGAAGGGCGGTATACAATGAGCAGTTCTTC | CASSPGRAVYNEQFF
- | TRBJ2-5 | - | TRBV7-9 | TGTGCCAGCAGCTTAGCGGAAACTCTGTACCAAGAGACCCAGTACTTC | CASSLAETLYQETQYF
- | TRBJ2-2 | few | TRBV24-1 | TGTGCCACCAGTGAAAACAGGGACACCGGGGAGCTGTTTTTT | CATSENRDTGELFF
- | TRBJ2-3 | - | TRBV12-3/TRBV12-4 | TGTGCCAGCAGTGGGACCGGGTCCTCCACAGATACGCAGTATTTT | CASSGTGSSTDTQYF
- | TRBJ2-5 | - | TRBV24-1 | TGTGCCACCAGTGATCCCCTCCGGGGGGCACAGTACTTC | CATSDPLRGAQYF
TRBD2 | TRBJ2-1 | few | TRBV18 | TGTGCCAGCTCACCACTGACGGGGGGGAATAACAATGAGCAGTTCTTC | CASSPLTGGNNNEQFF
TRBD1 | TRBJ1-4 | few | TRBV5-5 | TGTGCCAGCAGCTTGGAGGACAGGGAAAGTGAAAAACTGTTTTTT | CASSLEDRESEKLFF
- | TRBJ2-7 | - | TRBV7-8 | TGTGCCGGCCTTAACGAGCAGTACTTC | CAGLNEQYF
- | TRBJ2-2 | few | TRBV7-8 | TGTGCCAGCAGCCCATACAGGGCTAACACCGGGGAGCTGTTTTTT | CASSPYRANTGELFF
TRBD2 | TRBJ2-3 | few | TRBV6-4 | TGTGCCAGCAGTGCGACTAGCGGGTCCACAGATACGCAGTATTTT | CASSATSGSTDTQYF
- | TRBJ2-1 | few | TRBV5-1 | TGCGCCAGCAGCTTGGGCGCTAGTCCCCATGAGCAGTTCTTC | CASSLGASPHEQFF